The sequence of this TCR beta chain was determined in a study of cytomegalovirus exposure and HLA in healthy donors. The study, taken as a whole, reports: In a later analysis, CMV-associated beta chains were mostly HLA-associated, it appeared.

Amplification used 60 Vbeta primers and 13 Jbeta primers. Only in-frame clones appear in the TCRdb table, and some are missing; sequencing was by immunoSEQ multiplex PCR. The data contain some 250,000 clones, over 80% of them singletons. This clone was observed a single time. No antigen is known for it. The receptor was isolated from a woman in her forties in good health and CMV-seropositive. Sequencing was done on a sample of PBMCs.

CDR3 loop: CASSETPSGPTDTQYF. The CDR3 bases are TGCGCCAGCAGTGAGACTCCTAGCGGCCCCACAGATACGCAGTATTTT. The chain couples TRBV10-2 to TRBJ2-3; 7 bases are shared with TRBD2. CDR1 WSHSY and CDR2 SAAADI come from the germline V gene. Germline trimming cut 2 bases from V and 2 bases from J; bases unmatched to any gene: 7. The CDR3 is 16 amino acids.